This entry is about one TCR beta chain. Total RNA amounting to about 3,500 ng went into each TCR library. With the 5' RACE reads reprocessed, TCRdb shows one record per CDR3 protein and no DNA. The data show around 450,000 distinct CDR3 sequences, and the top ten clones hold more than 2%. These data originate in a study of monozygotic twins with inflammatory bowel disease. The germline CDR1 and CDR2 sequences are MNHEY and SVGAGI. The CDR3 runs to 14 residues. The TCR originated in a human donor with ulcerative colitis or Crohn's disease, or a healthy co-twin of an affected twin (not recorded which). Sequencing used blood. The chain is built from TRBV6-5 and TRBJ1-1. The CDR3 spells CASSYVDVSTEAFF.